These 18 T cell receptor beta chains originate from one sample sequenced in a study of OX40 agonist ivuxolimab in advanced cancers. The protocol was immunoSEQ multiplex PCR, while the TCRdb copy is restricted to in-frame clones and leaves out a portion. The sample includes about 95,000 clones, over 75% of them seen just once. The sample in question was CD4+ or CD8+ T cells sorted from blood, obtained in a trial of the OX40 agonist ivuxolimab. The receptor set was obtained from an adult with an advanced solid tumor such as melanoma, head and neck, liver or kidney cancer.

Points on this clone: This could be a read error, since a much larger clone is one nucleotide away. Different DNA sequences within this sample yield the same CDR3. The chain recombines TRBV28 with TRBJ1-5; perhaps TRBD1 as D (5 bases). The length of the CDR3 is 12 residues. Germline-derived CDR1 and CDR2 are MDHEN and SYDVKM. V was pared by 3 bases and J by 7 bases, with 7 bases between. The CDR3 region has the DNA TGTGCCAGCAGTTTCGGGGCACAGCCCCAGCATTTT. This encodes CASSFGAQPQHF.

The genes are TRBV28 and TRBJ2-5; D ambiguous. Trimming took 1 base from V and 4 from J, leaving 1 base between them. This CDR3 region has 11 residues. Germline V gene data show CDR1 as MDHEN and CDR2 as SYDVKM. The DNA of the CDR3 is TGTGCCAGCAGTTTATTAGAGACCCAGTACTTC. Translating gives CASSLLETQYF.

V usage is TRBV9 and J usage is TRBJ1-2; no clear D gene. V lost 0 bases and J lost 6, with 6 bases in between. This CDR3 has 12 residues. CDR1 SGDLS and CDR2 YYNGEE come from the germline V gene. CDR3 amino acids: CASSVERHGYTF. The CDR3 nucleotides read TGTGCCAGCAGCGTAGAGAGACATGGCTACACCTTC. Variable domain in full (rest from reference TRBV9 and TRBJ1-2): DSGVTQTPKHLITATGQRVTLRCSPRSGDLSVYWYQQSLDQGLQFLIQYYNGEERAKGNILERFSAQQFPDLHSELNLSSLELGDSALYFCASSVERHGYTFGSGTRLTVV.

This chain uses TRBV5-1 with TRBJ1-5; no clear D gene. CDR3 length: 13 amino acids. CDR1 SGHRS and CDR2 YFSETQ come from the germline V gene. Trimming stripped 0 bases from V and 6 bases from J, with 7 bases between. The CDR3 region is CASSLDVFQPQHF. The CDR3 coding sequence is TGCGCCAGCAGCTTGGACGTGTTTCAGCCCCAGCATTTT.

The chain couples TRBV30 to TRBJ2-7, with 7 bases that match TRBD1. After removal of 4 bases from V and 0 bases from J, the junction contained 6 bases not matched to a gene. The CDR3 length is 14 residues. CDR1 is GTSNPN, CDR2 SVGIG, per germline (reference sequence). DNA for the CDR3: TGTGCCTGGAAGGACAGGAGGAACTCCTACGAGCAGTACTTC. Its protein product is CAWKDRRNSYEQYF.

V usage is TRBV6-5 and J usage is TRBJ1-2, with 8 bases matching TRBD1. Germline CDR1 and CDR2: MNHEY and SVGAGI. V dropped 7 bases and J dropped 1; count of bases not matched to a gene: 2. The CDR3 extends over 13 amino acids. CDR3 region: CASTDRGNYGYTF. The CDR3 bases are TGTGCCAGCACCGACAGGGGTAACTATGGCTACACCTTC.

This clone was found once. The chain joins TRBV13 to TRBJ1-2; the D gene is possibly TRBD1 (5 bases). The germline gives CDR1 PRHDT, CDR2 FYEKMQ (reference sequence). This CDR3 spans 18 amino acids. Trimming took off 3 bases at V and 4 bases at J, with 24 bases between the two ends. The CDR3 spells CASSFVGTLLDYPYGYTF. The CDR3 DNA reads TGTGCCAGCAGCTTTGTGGGGACCTTACTCGACTACCCCTATGGCTACACCTTC. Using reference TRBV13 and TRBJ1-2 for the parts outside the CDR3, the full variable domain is AAGVIQSPRHLIKEKRETATLKCYPIPRHDTVYWYQQGPGQDPQFLISFYEKMQSDKGSIPDRFSAQQFSDYHSELNMSSLELGDSALYFCASSFVGTLLDYPYGYTFGSGTRLTVV.

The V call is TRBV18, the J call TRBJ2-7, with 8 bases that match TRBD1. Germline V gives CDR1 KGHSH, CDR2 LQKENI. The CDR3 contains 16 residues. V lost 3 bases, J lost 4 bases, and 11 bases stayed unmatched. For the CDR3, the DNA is TGTGCCAGCTCACCTGGGACAGGTCCGAAACCATACGAGCAGTACTTC. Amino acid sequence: CASSPGTGPKPYEQYF.

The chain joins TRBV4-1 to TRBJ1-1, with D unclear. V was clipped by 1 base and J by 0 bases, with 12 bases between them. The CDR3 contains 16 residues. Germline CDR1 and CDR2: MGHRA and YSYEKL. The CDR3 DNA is TGCGCCAGCAGCCAAGGAGGTATAGCGATGAACACTGAAGCTTTCTTT. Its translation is CASSQGGIAMNTEAFF.

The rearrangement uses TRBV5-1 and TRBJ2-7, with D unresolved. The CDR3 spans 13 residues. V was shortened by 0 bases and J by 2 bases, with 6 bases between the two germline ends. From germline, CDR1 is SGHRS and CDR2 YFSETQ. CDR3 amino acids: CASSLGSTYEQYF. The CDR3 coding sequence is TGCGCCAGCAGCTTGGGCAGTACCTACGAGCAGTACTTC.

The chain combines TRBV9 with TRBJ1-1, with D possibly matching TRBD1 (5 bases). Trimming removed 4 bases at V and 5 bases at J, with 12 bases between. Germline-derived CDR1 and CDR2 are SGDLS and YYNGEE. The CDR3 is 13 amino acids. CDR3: CASSSMGGTEAFF. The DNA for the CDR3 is TGTGCCAGCAGCTCGATGGGGGGGACTGAAGCTTTCTTT.

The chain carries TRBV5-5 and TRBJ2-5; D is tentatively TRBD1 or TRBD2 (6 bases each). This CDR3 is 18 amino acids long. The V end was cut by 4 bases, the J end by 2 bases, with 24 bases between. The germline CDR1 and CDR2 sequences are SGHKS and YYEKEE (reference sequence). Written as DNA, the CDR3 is TGTGCCAGCAGCCAGGGAATACTGGGGGGCGCGGGACAAGAGACCCAGTACTTC. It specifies CASSQGILGGAGQETQYF. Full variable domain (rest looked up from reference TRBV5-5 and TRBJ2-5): DAGVTQSPTHLIKTRGQQVTLRCSPISGHKSVSWYQQVLGQGPQFIFQYYEKEERGRGNFPDRFSARQFPNYSSELNVNALLLGDSALYLCASSQGILGGAGQETQYFGPGTRLLVL.

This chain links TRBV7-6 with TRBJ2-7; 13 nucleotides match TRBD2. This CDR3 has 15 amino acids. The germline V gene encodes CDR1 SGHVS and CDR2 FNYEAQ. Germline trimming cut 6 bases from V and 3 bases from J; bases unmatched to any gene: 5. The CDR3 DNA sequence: TGTGCCAGCAGTCTACTAGCGGGAGGGAACTACGAGCAGTACTTC. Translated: CASSLLAGGNYEQYF.

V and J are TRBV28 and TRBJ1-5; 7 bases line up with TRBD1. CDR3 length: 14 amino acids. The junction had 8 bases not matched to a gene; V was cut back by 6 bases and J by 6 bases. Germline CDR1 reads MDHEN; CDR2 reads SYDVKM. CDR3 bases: TGTGCCAGCAGCCGAGGGGGCACGGGTCAGCCCCAGCATTTT. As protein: CASSRGGTGQPQHF.

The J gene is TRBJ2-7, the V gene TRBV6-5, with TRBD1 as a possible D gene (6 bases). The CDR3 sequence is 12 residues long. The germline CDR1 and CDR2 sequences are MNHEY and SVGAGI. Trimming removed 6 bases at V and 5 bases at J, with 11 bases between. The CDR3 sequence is CASRTGGNEQYF. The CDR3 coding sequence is TGTGCCAGCAGGACAGGAGGCAACGAGCAGTACTTC.

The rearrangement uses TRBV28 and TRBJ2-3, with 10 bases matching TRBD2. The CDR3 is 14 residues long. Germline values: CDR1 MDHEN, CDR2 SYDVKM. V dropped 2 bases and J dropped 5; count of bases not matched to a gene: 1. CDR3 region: CASSLGTSVDTQYF. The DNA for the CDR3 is TGTGCCAGCAGTTTAGGGACTAGCGTAGATACGCAGTATTTT.

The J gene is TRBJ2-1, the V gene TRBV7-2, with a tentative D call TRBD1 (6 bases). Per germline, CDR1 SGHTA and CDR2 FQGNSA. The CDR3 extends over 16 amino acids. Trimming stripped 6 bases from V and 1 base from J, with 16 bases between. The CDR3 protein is CASRPDGTSSYNEQFF. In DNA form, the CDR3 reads TGTGCCAGCAGACCCGATGGGACATCTTCCTACAATGAGCAGTTCTTC.

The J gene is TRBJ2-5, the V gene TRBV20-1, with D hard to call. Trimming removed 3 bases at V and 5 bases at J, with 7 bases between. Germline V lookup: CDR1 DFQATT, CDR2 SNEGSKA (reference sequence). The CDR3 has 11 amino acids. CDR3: CSASRRETQYF. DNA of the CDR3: TGCAGTGCTAGTCGTCGGGAGACCCAGTACTTC.